This TCR beta chain was sequenced in a study of blood T cells in healthy people across ages. As regards this clonotype: No antigen is known for it.

Overall study findings and caveats: Relative to aged donors, long-lived donors carried more naive CD4+ cells and displayed higher diversity.

This CDR3 spans 13 amino acids. Germline V gene data show CDR1 as DFQATT and CDR2 as SNEGSKA (reference sequence). The trim removed 6 bases at V and 5 bases at J, leaving 3 bases unmatched. The sample, about 9.7 milliliters of peripheral blood, was drawn from each donor. Together with a sample-barcoded 5' primer, a J-beta primer mix was included in a second PCR lasting about 7 to 11 cycles. Per sample, CDR3-containing paired-end reads numbered at least 2.5 million. One entry per CDR3 protein, called by TCRdb with MiXCR from the 5' RACE reads. The sample carries roughly 800,000 distinct CDR3 sequences, roughly 60% recorded once.

This clonotype was obtained from a man aged 25 to 40 in good health. The sequencing input was blood. The V call is TRBV20-1, the J call TRBJ2-1, with TRBD2 identical over 11 bases. The CDR3 sequence: CSAPTSGDNEQFF. CDR3 nucleotide sequence: TGCAGTGCACCGACTAGCGGGGACAATGAGCAGTTCTTC.